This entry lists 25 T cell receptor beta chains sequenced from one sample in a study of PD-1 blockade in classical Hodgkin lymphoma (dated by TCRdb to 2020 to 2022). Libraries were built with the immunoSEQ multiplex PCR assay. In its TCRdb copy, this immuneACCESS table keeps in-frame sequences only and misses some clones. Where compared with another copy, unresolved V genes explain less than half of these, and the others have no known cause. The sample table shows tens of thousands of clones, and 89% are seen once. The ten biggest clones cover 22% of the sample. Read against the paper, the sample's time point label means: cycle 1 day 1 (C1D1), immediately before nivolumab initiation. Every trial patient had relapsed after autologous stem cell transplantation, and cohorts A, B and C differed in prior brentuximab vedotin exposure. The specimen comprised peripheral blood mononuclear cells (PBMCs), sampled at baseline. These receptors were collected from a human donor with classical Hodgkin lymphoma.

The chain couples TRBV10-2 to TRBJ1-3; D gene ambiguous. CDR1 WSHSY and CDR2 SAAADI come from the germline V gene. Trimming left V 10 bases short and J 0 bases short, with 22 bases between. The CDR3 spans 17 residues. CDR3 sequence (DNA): TGCGCCACCCTCTCATGGACCGAGAGATACTCTGGAAACACCATATATTTT. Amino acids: CATLSWTERYSGNTIYF.

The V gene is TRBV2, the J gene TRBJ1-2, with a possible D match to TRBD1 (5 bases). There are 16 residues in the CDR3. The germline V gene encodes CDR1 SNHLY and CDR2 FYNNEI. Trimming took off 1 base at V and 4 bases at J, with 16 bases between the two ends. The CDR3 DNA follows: TGTGCCAGCAGTGAAGGGGGTGCCCTGGGGACCTATGGCTACACCTTC. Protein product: CASSEGGALGTYGYTF.

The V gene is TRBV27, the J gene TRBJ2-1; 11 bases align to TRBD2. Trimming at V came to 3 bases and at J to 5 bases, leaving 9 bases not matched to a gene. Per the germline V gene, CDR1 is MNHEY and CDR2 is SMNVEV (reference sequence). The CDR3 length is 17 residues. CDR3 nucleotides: TGTGCCAGCAGTTTTAGGGTAGCGGGAGGGCCCCACAATGAGCAGTTCTTC. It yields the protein CASSFRVAGGPHNEQFF.

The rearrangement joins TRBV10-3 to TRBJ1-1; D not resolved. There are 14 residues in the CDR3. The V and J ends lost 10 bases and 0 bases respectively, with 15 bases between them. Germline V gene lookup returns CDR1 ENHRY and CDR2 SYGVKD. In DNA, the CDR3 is TGTGCCACTTCTTTGGCCAGTATGAACACTGAAGCTTTCTTT. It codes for CATSLASMNTEAFF.

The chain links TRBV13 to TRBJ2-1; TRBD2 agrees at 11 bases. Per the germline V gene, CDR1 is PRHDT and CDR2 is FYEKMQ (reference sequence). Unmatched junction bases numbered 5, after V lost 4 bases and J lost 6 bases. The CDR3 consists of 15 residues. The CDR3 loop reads CASSSPSGRSNEQFF. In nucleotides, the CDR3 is TGTGCCAGCAGCTCCCCTAGCGGGAGGTCCAATGAGCAGTTCTTC.

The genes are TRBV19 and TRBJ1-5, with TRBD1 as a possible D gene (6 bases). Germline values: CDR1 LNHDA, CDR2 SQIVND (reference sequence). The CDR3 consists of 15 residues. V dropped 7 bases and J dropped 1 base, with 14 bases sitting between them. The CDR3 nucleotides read TGTGCCAGTACCTCCCGGGACATCAGCAATCAGCCCCAGCATTTT. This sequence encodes CASTSRDISNQPQHF.

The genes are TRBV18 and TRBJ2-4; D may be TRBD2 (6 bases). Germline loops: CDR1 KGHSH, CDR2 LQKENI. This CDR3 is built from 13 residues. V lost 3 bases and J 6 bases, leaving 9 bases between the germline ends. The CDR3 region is CASSPTTRNIQYF. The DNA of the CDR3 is TGTGCCAGCTCACCCACGACTAGAAACATTCAGTACTTC. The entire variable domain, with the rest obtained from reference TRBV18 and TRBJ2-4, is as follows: NAGVMQNPRHLVRRRGQEARLRCSPMKGHSHVYWYRQLPEEGLKFMVYLQKENIIDESGMPKERFSAEFPKEGPSILRIQQVVRGDSAAYFCASSPTTRNIQYFGAGTRLSVL.

The CDR3 region is CASSGLERRAGPATQPQHF. The CDR3, as DNA: TGTGCCAGTAGTGGGTTGGAGCGTCGGGCTGGCCCAGCCACTCAGCCCCAGCATTTT. The chain uses TRBV19 and TRBJ1-5; D is unresolved. The CDR3 sequence is 19 residues long. Germline V gives CDR1 LNHDA, CDR2 SQIVND (reference sequence). The V gene lost 5 bases and the J gene lost 6 bases, with 29 bases spanning the gap. The full variable domain, with the rest looked up from reference TRBV19 and TRBJ1-5, is DGGITQSPKYLFRKEGQNVTLSCEQNLNHDAMYWYRQDPGQGLRLIYYSQIVNDFQKGDIAEGYSVSREKKESFPLTVTSAQKNPTAFYLCASSGLERRAGPATQPQHFGDGTRLSIL.

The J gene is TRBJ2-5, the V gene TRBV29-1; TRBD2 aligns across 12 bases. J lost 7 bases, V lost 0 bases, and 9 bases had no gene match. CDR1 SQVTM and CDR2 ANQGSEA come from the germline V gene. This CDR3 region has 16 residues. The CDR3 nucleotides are TGCAGCGTTGAAGATTGGGGACTAGCGGGCGTAGGGACCCAGTACTTC. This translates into CSVEDWGLAGVGTQYF.

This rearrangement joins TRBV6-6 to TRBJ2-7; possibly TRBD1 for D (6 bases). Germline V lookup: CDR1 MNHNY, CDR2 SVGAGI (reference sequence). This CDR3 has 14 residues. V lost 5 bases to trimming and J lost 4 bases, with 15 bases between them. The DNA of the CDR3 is TGTGCCAGCAGTACACAGGGTGGGCGGTACGAGCAGTACTTC. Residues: CASSTQGGRYEQYF.

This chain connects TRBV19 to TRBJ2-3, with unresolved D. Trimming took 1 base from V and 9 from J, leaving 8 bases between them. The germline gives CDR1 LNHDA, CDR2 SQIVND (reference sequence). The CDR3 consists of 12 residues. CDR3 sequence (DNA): TGTGCCAGTAGTATAGGCGATGTGACGCAGTATTTT. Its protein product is CASSIGDVTQYF.

The CDR3 reads CASSEGGGSSYEQYF. DNA of the CDR3: TGTGCCAGCAGTGAAGGAGGTGGGAGCTCCTACGAGCAGTACTTC. The chain is built from TRBV6-1 and TRBJ2-7; tentative D call: TRBD2 (5 bases). From germline, CDR1 is MNHNS and CDR2 SASEGT. Trimming stripped 1 base from V and 0 bases from J, with 10 bases between. The CDR3 extends over 15 amino acids.

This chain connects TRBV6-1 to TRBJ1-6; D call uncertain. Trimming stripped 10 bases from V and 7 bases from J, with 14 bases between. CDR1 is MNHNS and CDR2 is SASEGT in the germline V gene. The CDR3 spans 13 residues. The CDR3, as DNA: TGTGCCACCTCTTCAGCCTTGAATTCACCCCTCCACTTT. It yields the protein CATSSALNSPLHF.

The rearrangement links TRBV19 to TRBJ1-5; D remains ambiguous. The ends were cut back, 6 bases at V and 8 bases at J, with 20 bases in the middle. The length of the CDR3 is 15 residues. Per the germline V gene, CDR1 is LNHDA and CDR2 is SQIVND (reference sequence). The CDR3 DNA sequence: TGTGCCAGTAGCCCCCGGGCAGTCTCTTTGGAGCCCCAGCATTTT. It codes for CASSPRAVSLEPQHF.

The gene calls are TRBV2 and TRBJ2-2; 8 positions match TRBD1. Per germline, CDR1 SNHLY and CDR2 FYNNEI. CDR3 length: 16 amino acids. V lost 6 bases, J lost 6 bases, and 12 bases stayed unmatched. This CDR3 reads CASRHNHGQGAGELFF. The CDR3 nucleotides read TGTGCCAGCAGACACAACCACGGACAGGGTGCCGGGGAGCTGTTTTTT.

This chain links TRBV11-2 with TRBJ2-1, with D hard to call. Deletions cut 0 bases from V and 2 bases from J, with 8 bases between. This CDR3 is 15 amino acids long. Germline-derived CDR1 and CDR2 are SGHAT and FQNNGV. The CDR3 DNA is TGTGCCAGCAGCTTAGATACAGTCGCCTACAATGAGCAGTTCTTC. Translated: CASSLDTVAYNEQFF.

CDR3 loop: CAWSPNQGVNTEAFF. The CDR3 DNA sequence: TGTGCCTGGAGTCCTAACCAGGGGGTGAACACTGAAGCTTTCTTT. This chain joins TRBV30 and TRBJ1-1; 7 bases are a match to TRBD1. V gave up 2 bases and J gave up 0 bases; unmatched junction bases: 6. The CDR3 sequence is 15 residues long. Germline lookup yields CDR1 GTSNPN and CDR2 SVGIG (reference sequence). Combining the CDR3 with reference TRBV30 and TRBJ1-1 gives the whole variable domain SQTIHQWPATLVQPVGSPLSLECTVEGTSNPNLYWYRQAAGRGLQLLFYSVGIGQISSEVPQNLSASRPQDRQFILSSKKLLLSDSGFYLCAWSPNQGVNTEAFFGQGTRLTVV.

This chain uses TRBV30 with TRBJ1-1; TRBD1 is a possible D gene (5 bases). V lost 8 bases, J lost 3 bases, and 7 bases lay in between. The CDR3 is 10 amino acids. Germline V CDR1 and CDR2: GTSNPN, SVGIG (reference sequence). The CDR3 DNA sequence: TGTGCCGGGGGGTACACTGAAGCTTTCTTT. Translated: CAGGYTEAFF.

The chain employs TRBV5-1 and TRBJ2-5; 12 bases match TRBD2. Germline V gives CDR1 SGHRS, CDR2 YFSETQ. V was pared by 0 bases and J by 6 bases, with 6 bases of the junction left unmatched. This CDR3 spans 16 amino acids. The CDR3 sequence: CASSLGPTSGRKTQYF. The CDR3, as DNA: TGCGCCAGCAGCTTGGGTCCGACTAGCGGGAGAAAGACCCAGTACTTC.

This CDR3 is CASSDPGFRETQYF. CDR3 bases: TGCGCCAGCAGTGACCCCGGGTTTAGGGAGACCCAGTACTTC. The V and J genes are TRBV10-1 and TRBJ2-5, with D hard to call. The V gene lost 3 bases and the J gene lost 5 bases, with 13 bases spanning the gap. The CDR3 has 14 amino acids. Per the germline V gene, CDR1 is WNHNN and CDR2 is SYGVQD (reference sequence).

The CDR3: CASSSLLIQYF. CDR3 sequence (DNA): TGTGCCAGCAGCTCTTTGTTAATCCAGTACTTC. The chain uses TRBV7-2 and TRBJ2-5; D unresolved. Germline V gives CDR1 SGHTA, CDR2 FQGNSA. With 4 bases removed from V and 10 bases from J, the gap between germline ends came to 10 bases. The CDR3 is 11 amino acids.

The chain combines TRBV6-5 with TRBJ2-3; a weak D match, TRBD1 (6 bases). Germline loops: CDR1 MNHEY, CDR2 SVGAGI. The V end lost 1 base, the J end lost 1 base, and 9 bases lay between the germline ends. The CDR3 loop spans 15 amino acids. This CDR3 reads CASSYWAGGTDTQYF. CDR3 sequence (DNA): TGTGCCAGCAGTTACTGGGCAGGGGGCACAGATACGCAGTATTTT.

The CDR3 spells CASSLESLAGGSYEQYF. The DNA of the CDR3 is TGTGCCAGCAGCTTAGAGTCGCTAGCGGGAGGCTCCTACGAGCAGTACTTC. The genes are TRBV7-2 and TRBJ2-7, with 11 bases fitting TRBD2. CDR3 length equals 17 residues. With V trimmed by 1 base and J by 0 bases, 5 bases remained unmatched. Per germline, CDR1 SGHTA and CDR2 FQGNSA. The variable domain in full, completed from reference TRBV7-2 and TRBJ2-7, reads GAGVSQSPSNKVTEKGKDVELRCDPISGHTALYWYRQSLGQGLEFLIYFQGNSAPDKSGLPSDRFSAERTGGSVSTLTIQRTQQEDSAVYLCASSLESLAGGSYEQYFGPGTRLTVT.

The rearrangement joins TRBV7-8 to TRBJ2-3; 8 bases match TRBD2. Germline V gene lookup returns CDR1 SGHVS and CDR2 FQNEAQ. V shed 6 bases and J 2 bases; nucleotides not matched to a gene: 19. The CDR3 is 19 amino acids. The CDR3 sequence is CASSSPGSGRSLATDTQYF. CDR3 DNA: TGTGCCAGCAGTTCTCCGGGCAGCGGGAGATCATTAGCCACAGATACGCAGTATTTT.

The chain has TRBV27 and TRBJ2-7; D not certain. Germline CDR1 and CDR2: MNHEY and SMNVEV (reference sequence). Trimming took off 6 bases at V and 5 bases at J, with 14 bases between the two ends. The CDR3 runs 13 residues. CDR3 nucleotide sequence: TGTGCCAGCAGCCTTGAATCGGCCCACGAGCAGTACTTC. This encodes CASSLESAHEQYF.